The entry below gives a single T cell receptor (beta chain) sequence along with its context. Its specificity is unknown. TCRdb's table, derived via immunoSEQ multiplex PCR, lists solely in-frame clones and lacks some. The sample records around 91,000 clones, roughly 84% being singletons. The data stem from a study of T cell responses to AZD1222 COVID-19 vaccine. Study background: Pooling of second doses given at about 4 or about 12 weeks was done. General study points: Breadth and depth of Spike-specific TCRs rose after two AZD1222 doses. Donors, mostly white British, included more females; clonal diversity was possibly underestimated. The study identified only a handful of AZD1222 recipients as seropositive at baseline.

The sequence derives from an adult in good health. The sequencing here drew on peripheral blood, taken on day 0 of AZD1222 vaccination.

Written as DNA, the CDR3 is TGTGCCAGCAGGATCTCAGCCGGGACAGGCTCCTACGAGCAGTACTTC. Translating it yields CASRISAGTGSYEQYF. The chain links TRBV27 to TRBJ2-7; 8 bases fit TRBD1. Germline lookup yields CDR1 MNHEY and CDR2 SMNVEV (reference sequence). Losses at the gene ends were 6 bases for V and 0 bases for J; bases not matched to a gene: 10. This CDR3 region has 16 residues.